The 27 T cell receptor beta chains below were found in one sample sequenced in a study of cytomegalovirus exposure and HLA in healthy donors. The PCR had 60 Vbeta and 13 Jbeta primers. The table came from immunoSEQ multiplex PCR; TCRdb's copy has only in-frame clones and leaves some out. The profile shows about 110,000 clones, 79% of them singletons. Sequenced sample: PBMCs. These receptors originate from a woman aged 18-35 years in good health and CMV-seropositive.

The chain is built from TRBV5-6 and TRBJ1-3; D is unresolved. Germline lookup yields CDR1 SGHDT and CDR2 YYEEEE. Trimming shortened V by 2 bases and J by 4 bases, and 10 bases separated the two germline ends. This CDR3 has 14 residues. CDR3 protein: CASSFIAPGNTIYF. The CDR3 bases are TGTGCCAGCAGCTTCATAGCCCCCGGAAACACCATATATTTT.

The chain employs TRBV7-3 and TRBJ2-7; 9 nucleotides match TRBD2. The CDR3 length is 14 residues. Germline V gives CDR1 SGHTA, CDR2 FQGTGA. Trimming at V came to 7 bases and at J to 6 bases, leaving 10 bases not matched to a gene. CDR3 region: CASTADSSGTEQYF. DNA for the CDR3: TGTGCCAGCACCGCCGACTCTAGCGGGACCGAGCAGTACTTC.

As concerns this clone: At one end, the junction sequence differs from germline, possibly due to a read error. V is TRBV7-6 and J is TRBJ2-2; 11 nucleotides match TRBD1. The CDR3 length is 16 residues. The germline CDR1 and CDR2 sequences are SGHVS and FNYEAQ. CDR3 in DNA: TGTGTCAGCAGGCGTACCGGACAGGGGGCGGGCGGGGAGCTGTTTTTT. Protein: CVSRRTGQGAGGELFF.

V and J are TRBV5-1 and TRBJ1-1; D is perhaps TRBD1 (5 bases). The CDR3 has 15 amino acids. The germline V gene encodes CDR1 SGHRS and CDR2 YFSETQ. Trimming shortened V by 0 bases and J by 3 bases, and 12 bases separated the two germline ends. The CDR3 nucleotides are TGCGCCAGCAGCTTGGTCCCAGGGATTTACACTGAAGCTTTCTTT. It encodes CASSLVPGIYTEAFF.

The CDR3 nucleotides read TGTGCCAGCAGTGAGACGACAGGGCCGCTAGCCAAAAACATTCAGTACTTC. Translating it yields CASSETTGPLAKNIQYF. This rearrangement joins TRBV6-1 to TRBJ2-4; 7 nucleotides agree with TRBD1. This CDR3 spans 17 amino acids. After removal of 3 bases from V and 0 bases from J, the junction contained 8 bases not matched to a gene. Germline-derived CDR1 and CDR2 are MNHNS and SASEGT.

The rearrangement uses TRBV7-8 and TRBJ1-1, with a tentative D call TRBD1 (6 bases). Germline-derived CDR1 and CDR2 are SGHVS and FQNEAQ. Trimming pared 4 bases from V and 6 bases from J, leaving 12 bases between. This CDR3 has 13 residues. DNA of the CDR3: TGTGCCAGCAGCTCACGAACAGGGTCTGAAGCTTTCTTT. Encoded protein: CASSSRTGSEAFF.

J is TRBJ2-5 and V is TRBV5-6; tentatively, D is TRBD1 (5 bases). V gave up 1 base and J gave up 4 bases, with 8 bases separating them. Germline V gene data show CDR1 as SGHDT and CDR2 as YYEEEE. The CDR3 length is 13 residues. CDR3 nucleotides: TGTGCCAGCAGCTTGTATAGGGGAGAGACCCAGTACTTC. Residues: CASSLYRGETQYF.

The rearrangement uses TRBV5-1 and TRBJ1-4, with D uncertain. This CDR3 contains 15 residues. CDR1 and CDR2 (germline): SGHRS, YFSETQ. Deletions cut 4 bases from V and 0 bases from J, with 10 bases between. As DNA, the CDR3 is TGCGCCAGCAGCCCGGAGGGTGCAACTAATGAAAAACTGTTTTTT. This sequence encodes CASSPEGATNEKLFF.

The J gene is TRBJ2-1, the V gene TRBV19; D perhaps matches TRBD2 (6 bases). V was trimmed by 7 bases and J by 0 bases, leaving 16 bases between them. Germline CDR1 reads LNHDA; CDR2 reads SQIVND (reference sequence). The CDR3 extends over 16 amino acids. The CDR3 region has the DNA TGTGCCAGTACCTTGACGGCGGGAAGCTCCTACAATGAGCAGTTCTTC. Translating gives CASTLTAGSSYNEQFF.

This clone has more than one count but fewer than ten. V and J are TRBV28 and TRBJ1-1; 8 positions agree with TRBD1. In germline, CDR1 is MDHEN, CDR2 SYDVKM. The CDR3 extends over 16 amino acids. The ends lost 7 bases at V and 4 bases at J; junction bases unmatched: 14. CDR3 sequence: CASKVPGGAPGTEAFF. In DNA form, the CDR3 reads TGTGCCAGCAAAGTGCCAGGGGGCGCCCCTGGCACTGAAGCTTTCTTT. Drawing the rest from reference TRBV28 and TRBJ1-1, the complete variable domain is DVKVTQSSRYLVKRTGEKVFLECVQDMDHENMFWYRQDPGLGLRLIYFSYDVKMKEKGDIPEGYSVSREKKERFSLILESASTNQTSMYLCASKVPGGAPGTEAFFGQGTRLTVV.

This clone was counted a single time. The chain employs TRBV27 and TRBJ2-7; 9 nucleotides match TRBD1. The CDR3 has 15 amino acids. The germline gives CDR1 MNHEY, CDR2 SMNVEV (reference sequence). The V and J ends lost 6 bases and 3 bases, in that order; junction bases with no gene match: 9. CDR3 bases: TGTGCCAGCAGCCTGGACAGGGGTCGCTACTACGAGCAGTACTTC. Amino acid sequence: CASSLDRGRYYEQYF.

This chain joins TRBV2 and TRBJ1-1; 8 bases fit TRBD1. CDR3 length equals 13 residues. J lost 4 bases, V lost 6 bases, and 4 bases had no gene match. Per germline, CDR1 SNHLY and CDR2 FYNNEI. This chain's CDR3 is CASRDRVGTEAFF. CDR3 sequence (DNA): TGTGCCAGCAGGGACAGGGTGGGCACTGAAGCTTTCTTT.

The gene calls are TRBV5-8 and TRBJ2-2; 7 nucleotides agree with TRBD1. After removal of 2 bases from V and 5 bases from J, the junction contained 6 bases not matched to a gene. This CDR3 comprises 15 residues. The germline V gene encodes CDR1 SGHTS and CDR2 YDEGEE. CDR3 DNA sequence: TGTGCCAGCAGCTTCCGGGACAGAGTGACCGGGGAGCTGTTTTTT. Translation: CASSFRDRVTGELFF.

The chain recombines TRBV7-8 with TRBJ1-4; D is unclear. Per the germline V gene, CDR1 is SGHVS and CDR2 is FQNEAQ. The length of the CDR3 is 16 residues. V lost 4 bases and J lost 0, with 12 bases in between. CDR3 DNA sequence: TGTGCCAGCAGCTCGGGAATTAGTGCAACTAATGAAAAACTGTTTTTT. It codes for CASSSGISATNEKLFF.

This chain connects TRBV5-1 to TRBJ1-1, with 7 bases matching TRBD1. CDR1 is SGHRS and CDR2 is YFSETQ in the germline V gene. The CDR3 has 14 residues. The J segment lost 2 bases and the V segment lost 4 bases, leaving 5 bases of the junction unmatched. Written as DNA, the CDR3 is TGCGCCAGCAGCATAACAGGGGCCAACACTGAAGCTTTCTTT. This encodes CASSITGANTEAFF.

DNA for the CDR3: TGTGCCAGCAGCTCCCAGGGGGCGAATGAAAAACTGTTTTTT. Encoded protein: CASSSQGANEKLFF. V gene TRBV11-2 combines with J gene TRBJ1-4; 8 nucleotides match TRBD1. CDR1 SGHAT and CDR2 FQNNGV come from the germline V gene. The CDR3 contains 14 residues. Trimming cost V 4 bases and J 5 bases; bases outside gene matches: 3.

The chain has TRBV16 and TRBJ2-7, with D perhaps matching TRBD1 (5 bases). Germline CDR1 and CDR2: KGHSY and FQNENV. The ends were cut back, 2 bases at V and 7 bases at J, with 18 bases in the middle. The CDR3 is 15 residues long. CDR3 protein: CASSQIVSRAREQYF. CDR3 nucleotides: TGTGCCAGCAGCCAAATTGTTAGCAGGGCGAGGGAGCAGTACTTC. The full variable domain, in which reference TRBV16 and TRBJ2-7 provide the parts outside the CDR3, is GEEVAQTPKHLVRGEGQKAKLYCAPIKGHSYVFWYQQVLKNEFKFLISFQNENVFDETGMPKERFSAKCLPNSPCSLEIQATKLEDSAVYFCASSQIVSRAREQYFGPGTRLTVT.

The chain combines TRBV19 with TRBJ2-3; 7 nucleotides align to TRBD2. The CDR3 is made up of 15 amino acids. The ends lost 9 bases at V and 1 base at J; junction bases unmatched: 10. Germline CDR1 LNHDA, CDR2 SQIVND (reference sequence). The CDR3 region has the DNA TGTGCCAGGAAAACTAGCGCCTACTGCACAGATACGCAGTATTTT. It specifies CARKTSAYCTDTQYF. Full variable domain (missing parts from reference TRBV19 and TRBJ2-3): DGGITQSPKYLFRKEGQNVTLSCEQNLNHDAMYWYRQDPGQGLRLIYYSQIVNDFQKGDIAEGYSVSREKKESFPLTVTSAQKNPTAFYLCARKTSAYCTDTQYFGPGTRLTVL.

The rearrangement joins TRBV6-1 to TRBJ1-2; TRBD1 might be the D (6 bases). CDR3 size: 16 residues. The ends were cut back, 3 bases at V and 2 bases at J, with 16 bases in the middle. Germline V gene sequence: CDR1 MNHNS, CDR2 SASEGT. DNA for the CDR3: TGTGCCAGCAGTGATAGGGGGGGAGGTGCCAACTATGGCTACACCTTC. It is translated as CASSDRGGGANYGYTF.

The chain combines TRBV6-1 with TRBJ1-2; 8 nucleotides line up with TRBD1. The germline V gene has CDR1 MNHNS and CDR2 SASEGT. Trimming took 2 bases from V and 6 from J; bases not matched to a gene: 8. The CDR3 extends over 15 amino acids. This CDR3 is CASSEKWQGANGYTF. CDR3 bases: TGTGCCAGCAGTGAAAAGTGGCAGGGGGCCAATGGCTACACCTTC.

The chain employs TRBV4-1 and TRBJ2-4; 7 bases align to TRBD2. Trimming took 0 bases from V and 4 from J; bases not matched to a gene: 12. The CDR3 totals 18 residues. Looked up from germline, CDR1 is MGHRA and CDR2 is YSYEKL. CDR3 DNA: TGCGCCAGCAGCCAAGATCGCGGGGCTAGCGGAGGGAAAAACATTCAGTACTTC. It codes for CASSQDRGASGGKNIQYF.

Here the CDR3 reads CASSLKGRGPETQYF. CDR3 in DNA: TGCGCCAGCAGCTTGAAGGGCAGGGGTCCGGAGACCCAGTACTTC. V gene TRBV5-1 combines with J gene TRBJ2-5, with D perhaps matching TRBD1 (6 bases). Between the trimmed V and J ends, which lost 1 base and 5 bases, there was a span of 15 bases. This CDR3 spans 15 amino acids. Germline CDR1 SGHRS, CDR2 YFSETQ.

The J gene is TRBJ1-1, the V gene TRBV19; D unresolved. CDR3 size: 15 residues. Trimming removed 5 bases at V and 3 bases at J, with 16 bases between. Germline V gene sequence: CDR1 LNHDA, CDR2 SQIVND (reference sequence). This CDR3 reads CASSPEAFGDTEAFF. The DNA of the CDR3 is TGTGCCAGTAGTCCAGAAGCCTTCGGGGACACTGAAGCTTTCTTT.

This clone was seen a few times. The chain combines TRBV6-6 with TRBJ2-7; D remains ambiguous. The CDR3 is 14 residues long. Germline CDR1 reads MNHNY; CDR2 reads SVGAGI (reference sequence). Between the trimmed V and J ends, which lost 8 bases and 0 bases, there was a span of 14 bases. As DNA, the CDR3 is TGTGCCAGCCGGCAGACTCTCAGCTCCTACGAGCAGTACTTC. Its protein is CASRQTLSSYEQYF.

The CDR3 is CSVWGGSSGRGVHEQFF. CDR3 bases: TGCAGCGTGTGGGGTGGGTCTAGCGGGAGGGGGGTCCATGAGCAGTTCTTC. The rearrangement uses TRBV29-1 and TRBJ2-1; 12 bases fit TRBD2. The CDR3 covers 17 residues. Germline trimming cut 6 bases from V and 8 bases from J; bases unmatched to any gene: 17. Germline assignment: CDR1 SQVTM and CDR2 ANQGSEA.

V and J are TRBV10-1 and TRBJ1-1; 7 bases match TRBD1. V was pared by 6 bases and J by 1 base, with 5 bases of the junction left unmatched. CDR3 length: 14 residues. Germline V gene sequence: CDR1 WNHNN, CDR2 SYGVQD (reference sequence). The CDR3 region is CASSDNRGNTEAFF. As DNA, the CDR3 is TGCGCCAGCAGCGACAACAGGGGGAACACTGAAGCTTTCTTT.

This sequence joins TRBV5-6 and TRBJ1-5; possibly TRBD1 for D (6 bases). The CDR3 length is 15 residues. Trimming stripped 1 base from V and 4 bases from J, with 12 bases between. Germline V gene data show CDR1 as SGHDT and CDR2 as YYEEEE. The CDR3, as DNA: TGTGCCAGCAGCTTGAACCTCAGGGGAAATCAGCCCCAGCATTTT. It encodes CASSLNLRGNQPQHF.